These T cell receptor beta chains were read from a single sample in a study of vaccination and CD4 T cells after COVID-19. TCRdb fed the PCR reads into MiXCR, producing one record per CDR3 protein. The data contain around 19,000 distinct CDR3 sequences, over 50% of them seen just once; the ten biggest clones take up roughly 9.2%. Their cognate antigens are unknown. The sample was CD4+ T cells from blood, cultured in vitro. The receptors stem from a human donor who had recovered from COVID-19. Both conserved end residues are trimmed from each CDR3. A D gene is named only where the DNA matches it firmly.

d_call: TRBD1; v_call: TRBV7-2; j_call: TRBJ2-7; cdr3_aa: ASTAGQGAYEQY
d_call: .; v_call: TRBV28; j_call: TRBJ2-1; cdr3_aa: ASSFGEGWDEQF
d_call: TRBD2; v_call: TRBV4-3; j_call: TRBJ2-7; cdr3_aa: ASSQDASGGDEQY
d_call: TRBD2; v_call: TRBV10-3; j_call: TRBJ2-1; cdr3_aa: ARGSSGVRSYNEQF
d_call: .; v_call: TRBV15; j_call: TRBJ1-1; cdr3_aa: ATSRVGGTNTEAF
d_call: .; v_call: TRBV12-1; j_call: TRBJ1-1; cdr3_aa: ASSSGTAHTEAF
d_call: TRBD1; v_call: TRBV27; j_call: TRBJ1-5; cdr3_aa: ASSPGDRGRGQPQH
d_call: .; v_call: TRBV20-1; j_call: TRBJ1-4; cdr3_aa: SASFRSDEKLF
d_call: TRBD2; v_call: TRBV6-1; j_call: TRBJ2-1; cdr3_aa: ASSDPGLAGGFNNEQF
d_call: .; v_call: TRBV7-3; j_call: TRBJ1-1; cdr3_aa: ASSRAGGDTEAF